The 2 T cell receptor beta chains reported below all come from one sample, sequenced in a study of shared clonotypes between healthy human individuals (dated by TCRdb to about 2020). The library came from the immunoSEQ multiplex PCR assay. TCRdb took this table from immuneACCESS and kept in-frame rearrangements with V and J called. Such tables lack part of the clones; where checked against another copy, unresolved V genes explain under half of the gap, and the rest is unexplained. The sample records 980,000 or so clones, roughly 72% of which are singletons. Of the sample, about 1.5% is held by the ten largest clones. Sequencing was done on a sample of memory CD4+ T cells sorted from blood. The sample's cell subset or site label is to be understood as: CD45RA-negative fraction. All receptors come from a man between 18 and 29 years old in good health.

This sequence joins TRBV28 and TRBJ1-2; tentatively, D is TRBD1 (6 bases). V lost 5 bases to trimming and J lost 3 bases, with 13 bases between them. The length of the CDR3 is 14 residues. Germline CDR1 reads MDHEN; CDR2 reads SYDVKM. The DNA of the CDR3 is TGTGCCAGCAGTCCTTACAGGGTCGACTATGGCTACACCTTC. Protein: CASSPYRVDYGYTF.

The CDR3 region is CASSFGWVNTEAFF. CDR3 in DNA: TGTGCCAGCAGCTTCGGGTGGGTGAACACTGAAGCTTTCTTT. V gene TRBV11-2 combines with J gene TRBJ1-1; D call uncertain. The germline V and J ends were trimmed by 3 bases and 0 bases, with 8 bases remaining between them. Germline CDR1 SGHAT, CDR2 FQNNGV. This CDR3 has 14 amino acids.